This passage covers 25 T cell receptor beta chains from one sample sequenced in a study of blood T cell repertoires in COVID-19. Clones were sequenced by immunoSEQ multiplex PCR, and TCRdb holds only the in-frame ones, with some missing. This sample has more than 300,000 clones; about 90% occur once, and the top ten carry around 9%. Sample: PBMCs or T cells enriched from blood (not recorded which). These receptors were collected from a woman aged 25-40 years who had recovered from COVID-19.

The J gene is TRBJ1-5, the V gene TRBV19, with TRBD1 as a possible D gene (5 bases). V lost 4 bases and J 0 bases, leaving 16 bases between the germline ends. Germline CDR1 and CDR2: LNHDA and SQIVND (reference sequence). The CDR3 is 17 residues long. CDR3 in DNA: TGTGCCAGTAGTAGAGTGGGGCTGCCGTATAGCAATCAGCCCCAGCATTTT. Translated: CASSRVGLPYSNQPQHF.

This clone occurred a few times. The chain is built from TRBV5-1 and TRBJ2-3; D perhaps matches TRBD1 (5 bases). This CDR3 is 14 amino acids long. Per the germline V gene, CDR1 is SGHRS and CDR2 is YFSETQ. The ends were cut back, 4 bases at V and 2 bases at J, with 11 bases in the middle. Here the CDR3 reads CASSRGQATDTQYF. The CDR3 region has the DNA TGCGCCAGCAGCCGCGGACAAGCCACAGATACGCAGTATTTT. The whole variable domain, filled in from reference TRBV5-1 and TRBJ2-3, reads KAGVTQTPRYLIKTRGQQVTLSCSPISGHRSVSWYQQTPGQGLQFLFEYFSETQRNKGNFPGRFSGRQFSNSRSEMNVSTLELGDSALYLCASSRGQATDTQYFGPGTRLTVL.

The CDR3 nucleotides read TGCAGCGTGGCCCGGGGGGGGGCTGGAAACACCATATATTTT. This gives the protein CSVARGGAGNTIYF. The V call is TRBV29-1, the J call TRBJ1-3; D possibly corresponds to TRBD1 (5 bases). The germline gives CDR1 SQVTM, CDR2 ANQGSEA. V gave up 6 bases and J gave up 2 bases, with 14 bases separating them. This CDR3 contains 14 residues.

The chain joins TRBV5-1 to TRBJ2-7; 10 bases are a match to TRBD1. The CDR3 has 15 amino acids. The V and J ends lost 4 bases and 2 bases, in that order; junction bases with no gene match: 6. Germline V gives CDR1 SGHRS, CDR2 YFSETQ. CDR3 nucleotides: TGCGCCAGCAGCAAGGGACAGGGGACAACCTACGAGCAGTACTTC. Protein: CASSKGQGTTYEQYF.

This clone has just a few counts. The chain carries TRBV3-1 (or the pseudogene TRBV3-2) and TRBJ1-6; D is unresolved. Trimming shortened V by 4 bases and J by 4 bases, and 17 bases separated the two germline ends. CDR3 size: 17 residues. Germline values: CDR1 LGHDT, CDR2 YNNKEL (reference sequence). The CDR3 loop is CASSPTLQWEYNSPLHF. DNA for the CDR3: TGTGCCAGCAGCCCAACCCTTCAGTGGGAGTATAATTCACCCCTCCACTTT.

V is TRBV5-1 and J is TRBJ2-1; D might be TRBD2 (5 bases). Germline CDR1 is SGHRS and CDR2 is YFSETQ. V was clipped by 10 bases and J by 7 bases, with 18 bases between them. The CDR3 length is 13 residues. CDR3 coding DNA: TGCGCCGCGCGGGTGCCCGCAGGTAATGAGCAGTTCTTC. Translating it yields CAARVPAGNEQFF.

The CDR3 DNA reads TGCGCCAGCAGCTTGATCCGGGGGGGCTCGAATTCACCCCTCCACTTT. This translates into CASSLIRGGSNSPLHF. This rearrangement joins TRBV5-1 to TRBJ1-6; D might be TRBD1 (6 bases). This CDR3 is built from 16 residues. Germline V gives CDR1 SGHRS, CDR2 YFSETQ. V lost 1 base, J lost 7 bases, and 15 bases lay in between. The variable domain in full, with the rest retrieved from reference TRBV5-1 and TRBJ1-6, is KAGVTQTPRYLIKTRGQQVTLSCSPISGHRSVSWYQQTPGQGLQFLFEYFSETQRNKGNFPGRFSGRQFSNSRSEMNVSTLELGDSALYLCASSLIRGGSNSPLHFGNGTRLTVT.

The chain links TRBV6-4 to TRBJ1-1, with D possibly being TRBD1 (6 bases). The CDR3 has 15 amino acids. The V end lost 4 bases, the J end lost 3 bases, and 15 bases lay between the germline ends. Germline values: CDR1 MRHNA, CDR2 SNTAGT. CDR3 region: CASSVTGFLDTEAFF. The CDR3 coding sequence is TGTGCCAGCAGTGTTACAGGGTTTTTGGACACTGAAGCTTTCTTT.

The chain has TRBV29-1 and TRBJ1-4; 7 bases line up with TRBD1. Germline-derived CDR1 and CDR2 are SQVTM and ANQGSEA. This CDR3 is built from 12 residues. After removal of 4 bases from V and 6 bases from J, the junction contained 2 bases not matched to a gene. CDR3 nucleotides: TGCAGCGTTGTAGGGGGCGATGAAAAACTGTTTTTT. This encodes CSVVGGDEKLFF.

Comments on this clone: This may stem from a read error, because a much larger clone lies one nucleotide away. Other DNA sequences within the sample encode an identical CDR3. The chain uses TRBV29-1 and TRBJ2-7, with TRBD1 as a possible D gene (6 bases). Germline V gene data show CDR1 as SQVTM and CDR2 as ANQGSEA. The ends were cut back, 0 bases at V and 0 bases at J, with 12 bases in the middle. CDR3 length: 15 amino acids. CDR3 protein: CSVEDRTGTSYEQYF. The CDR3 DNA reads TGCAGCGTTGAAGATCGCACAGGGACCTCCTACGAGCAGTACTTC.

This clone came up a few times. J is TRBJ2-7 and V is TRBV6-5, with a possible D match to TRBD1 (5 bases). V was trimmed by 6 bases and J by 2 bases, leaving 14 bases between them. Looked up from germline, CDR1 is MNHEY and CDR2 is SVGAGI. This CDR3 is built from 14 residues. This CDR3 reads CASSRQKTTYEQYF. CDR3 coding DNA: TGTGCCAGCAGCAGACAGAAAACCACCTACGAGCAGTACTTC.

CDR3 amino acids: CASSFSGTGRNEQFF. Written as DNA, the CDR3 is TGTGCCAGCAGCTTCTCCGGGACAGGTAGGAATGAGCAGTTCTTC. V gene TRBV7-2 combines with J gene TRBJ2-1, with TRBD1 matching 8 bases. Germline values: CDR1 SGHTA, CDR2 FQGNSA. V gave up 3 bases and J gave up 7 bases; unmatched junction bases: 8. This CDR3 comprises 15 residues. The full variable domain, completed using reference TRBV7-2 and TRBJ2-1, is GAGVSQSPSNKVTEKGKDVELRCDPISGHTALYWYRQSLGQGLEFLIYFQGNSAPDKSGLPSDRFSAERTGGSVSTLTIQRTQQEDSAVYLCASSFSGTGRNEQFFGPGTRLTVL.

This clone was seen just once. The chain is built from TRBV11-3 and TRBJ2-3; 7 bases align to TRBD2. In germline, CDR1 is SGHNT, CDR2 YENEEA. This CDR3 is built from 15 residues. V lost 4 bases and J lost 4; bases outside the gene matches: 8. The CDR3: CASSSREGKPDTQYF. CDR3 nucleotide sequence: TGTGCCAGCAGCTCGAGGGAGGGGAAACCAGATACGCAGTATTTT.

This chain links TRBV6-2 or TRBV6-3 with TRBJ1-1; 8 positions match TRBD1. Germline CDR1 is MNHEY and CDR2 is SVGEGT. Trimming cost V 5 bases and J 1 base; bases outside gene matches: 12. The CDR3 runs 17 residues. DNA of the CDR3: TGTGCCAGCAGTACGGCCGTTCTGACAGGGGCGAACACTGAAGCTTTCTTT. Translating it yields CASSTAVLTGANTEAFF.

This clone was seen more than once but under ten times. V gene TRBV28 combines with J gene TRBJ2-5, with D perhaps TRBD2 (5 bases). The CDR3 has 15 residues. Trimming removed 7 bases at V and 7 bases at J, with 22 bases between. Looked up from germline, CDR1 is MDHEN and CDR2 is SYDVKM. CDR3 DNA: TGTGCCAGCACCCCAATGAGCGGAAAATACGGGACCCAGTACTTC. Translated, it gives CASTPMSGKYGTQYF.

V gene TRBV10-3 combines with J gene TRBJ2-3, with 7 bases that match TRBD2. V gave up 0 bases and J gave up 5 bases; unmatched junction bases: 11. Germline-derived CDR1 and CDR2 are ENHRY and SYGVKD. The CDR3 is 17 amino acids. The CDR3 nucleotides read TGTGCCATCAGTGAGTCGGTGCGGTCGGGGGGTCGAGATACGCAGTATTTT. Its protein is CAISESVRSGGRDTQYF.

This sequence joins TRBV10-3 and TRBJ1-2; 9 bases are shared with TRBD1. Per the germline V gene, CDR1 is ENHRY and CDR2 is SYGVKD. The V gene end was trimmed by 9 bases and the J gene end by 0 bases; junction bases not matched to a gene: 2. This CDR3 spans 13 amino acids. The chain's CDR3 is CAIGQGTNYGYTF. CDR3 DNA sequence: TGTGCCATAGGACAGGGGACTAACTATGGCTACACCTTC.

This chain joins TRBV4-1 and TRBJ2-7; the D gene is possibly TRBD2 (6 bases). V gave up 0 bases and J gave up 5 bases, with 20 bases separating them. CDR3 length: 17 residues. The germline V gene encodes CDR1 MGHRA and CDR2 YSYEKL. This chain's CDR3 is CASSQEPAGSGRNEQYF. The CDR3 nucleotides are TGCGCCAGCAGCCAAGAACCGGCGGGGTCGGGGAGGAACGAGCAGTACTTC.

This chain connects TRBV5-1 to TRBJ2-1; a possible D gene is TRBD1 (6 bases). This CDR3 contains 16 residues. CDR1 is SGHRS and CDR2 is YFSETQ in the germline V gene. Trimming removed 0 bases from V and 4 bases from J, with 14 bases in between. The chain's CDR3 is CASSLDGQNSYNEQFF. In nucleotides, the CDR3 is TGCGCCAGCAGCTTGGACGGACAGAACTCTTACAATGAGCAGTTCTTC.

The rearrangement links TRBV28 to TRBJ2-5; 11 bases align to TRBD1. The length of the CDR3 is 14 residues. V trimming: 6 bases; J trimming: 7 bases; junction bases outside the gene matches: 7. Per the germline V gene, CDR1 is MDHEN and CDR2 is SYDVKM. In DNA, the CDR3 is TGTGCCAGCAGGGGTCCGGACAGGGGGCGGACCCAGTACTTC. Translation gives CASRGPDRGRTQYF. The full variable domain, in which reference TRBV28 and TRBJ2-5 provide the parts outside the CDR3, is DVKVTQSSRYLVKRTGEKVFLECVQDMDHENMFWYRQDPGLGLRLIYFSYDVKMKEKGDIPEGYSVSREKKERFSLILESASTNQTSMYLCASRGPDRGRTQYFGPGTRLLVL.

This rearrangement joins TRBV28 to TRBJ1-5; TRBD1 matches at 7 bases. The CDR3 runs 14 residues. V lost 5 bases to trimming and J lost 6 bases; unmatched junction nucleotides: 7. Germline V gene lookup returns CDR1 MDHEN and CDR2 SYDVKM. The chain's CDR3 is CASSPTGWRQPQHF. In DNA form, the CDR3 reads TGTGCCAGCAGTCCGACAGGGTGGCGTCAGCCCCAGCATTTT.

The rearrangement links TRBV2 to TRBJ2-5, with 8 bases matching TRBD1. CDR3 size: 15 residues. Germline CDR1 reads SNHLY; CDR2 reads FYNNEI. The V and J ends lost 7 bases and 5 bases, in that order; junction bases with no gene match: 12. CDR3 nucleotide sequence: TGTGCCAGCAACCTCGGACAGGGAGGTTGGGAGACCCAGTACTTC. Translating it yields CASNLGQGGWETQYF.

This rearrangement joins TRBV7-2 to TRBJ2-7; D perhaps matches TRBD1 (5 bases). CDR3 length: 14 amino acids. Trimming took 4 bases from V and 5 from J, leaving 15 bases between them. Germline V gene data show CDR1 as SGHTA and CDR2 as FQGNSA. The CDR3 DNA reads TGTGCCAGCAGCTCCAGGGCCCTAAAGGACGAGCAGTACTTC. Translated: CASSSRALKDEQYF. Combining the CDR3 with reference TRBV7-2 and TRBJ2-7 gives the whole variable domain GAGVSQSPSNKVTEKGKDVELRCDPISGHTALYWYRQSLGQGLEFLIYFQGNSAPDKSGLPSDRFSAERTGGSVSTLTIQRTQQEDSAVYLCASSSRALKDEQYFGPGTRLTVT.

The rearrangement uses TRBV30 and TRBJ1-5; 8 nucleotides match TRBD1. The CDR3 loop spans 20 amino acids. J was trimmed by 2 bases and V by 1 base; bases with no gene match: 19. Germline loops: CDR1 GTSNPN, CDR2 SVGIG (reference sequence). In DNA, the CDR3 is TGTGCCTGGAGTGGTACATTATCCGGACAGGGAATGTTGGGCAATCAGCCCCAGCATTTT. Protein: CAWSGTLSGQGMLGNQPQHF.

The rearrangement links TRBV18 to TRBJ2-1, with D maybe TRBD2 (5 bases). Germline V gene sequence: CDR1 KGHSH, CDR2 LQKENI. Trimming stripped 0 bases from V and 5 bases from J, with 11 bases between. The CDR3 runs 15 residues. CDR3 residues: CASSPPRRPDNEQFF. In DNA, the CDR3 is TGTGCCAGCTCACCACCGAGGAGGCCAGACAATGAGCAGTTCTTC.